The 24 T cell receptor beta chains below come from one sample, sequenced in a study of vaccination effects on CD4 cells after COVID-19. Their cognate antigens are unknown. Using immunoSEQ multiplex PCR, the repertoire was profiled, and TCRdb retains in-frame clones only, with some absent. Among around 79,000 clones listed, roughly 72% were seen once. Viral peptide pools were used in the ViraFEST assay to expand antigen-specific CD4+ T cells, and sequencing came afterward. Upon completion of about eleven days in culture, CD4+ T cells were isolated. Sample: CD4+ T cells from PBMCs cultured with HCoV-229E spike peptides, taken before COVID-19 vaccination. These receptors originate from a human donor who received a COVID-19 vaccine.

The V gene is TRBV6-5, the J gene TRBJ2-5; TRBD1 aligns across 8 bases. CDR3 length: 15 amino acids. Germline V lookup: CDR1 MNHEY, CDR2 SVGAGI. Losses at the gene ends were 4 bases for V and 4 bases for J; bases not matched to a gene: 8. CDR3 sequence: CASSSETGAVETQYF. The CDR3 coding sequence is TGTGCCAGCAGTTCCGAGACAGGGGCCGTAGAGACCCAGTACTTC.

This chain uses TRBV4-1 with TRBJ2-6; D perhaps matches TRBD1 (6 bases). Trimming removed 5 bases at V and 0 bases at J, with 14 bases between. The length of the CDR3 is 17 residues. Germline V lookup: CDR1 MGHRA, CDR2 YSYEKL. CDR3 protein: CASSDGQLLSGANVLTF. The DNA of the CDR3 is TGCGCCAGCAGCGATGGACAGCTCCTCTCTGGGGCCAACGTCCTGACTTTC.

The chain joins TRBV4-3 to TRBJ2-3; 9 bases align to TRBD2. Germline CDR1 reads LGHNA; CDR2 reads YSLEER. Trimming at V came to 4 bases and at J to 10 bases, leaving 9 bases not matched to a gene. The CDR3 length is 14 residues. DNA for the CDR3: TGCGCCAGCAGCCCGGGCGGGGGGGGGCTAGCGCAGTATTTT. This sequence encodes CASSPGGGGLAQYF.

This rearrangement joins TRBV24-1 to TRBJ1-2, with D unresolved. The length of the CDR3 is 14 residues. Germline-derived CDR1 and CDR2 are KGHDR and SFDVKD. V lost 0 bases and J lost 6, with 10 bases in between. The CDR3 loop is CATSDLREGNGYTF. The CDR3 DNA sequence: TGTGCCACCAGTGATTTGAGAGAAGGGAATGGCTACACCTTC.

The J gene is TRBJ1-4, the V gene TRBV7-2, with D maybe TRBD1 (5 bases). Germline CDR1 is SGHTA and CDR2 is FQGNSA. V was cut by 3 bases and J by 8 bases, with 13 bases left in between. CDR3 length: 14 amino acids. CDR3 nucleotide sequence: TGTGCCAGCAGCTTCTCAGGGAACGGGGAAAAACTGTTTTTT. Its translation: CASSFSGNGEKLFF.

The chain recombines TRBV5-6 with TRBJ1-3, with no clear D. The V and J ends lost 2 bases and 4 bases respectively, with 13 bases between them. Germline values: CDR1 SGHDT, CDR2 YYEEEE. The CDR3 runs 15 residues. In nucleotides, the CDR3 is TGTGCCAGCAGCTTACGGGGATCCGGCGGAAACACCATATATTTT. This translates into CASSLRGSGGNTIYF. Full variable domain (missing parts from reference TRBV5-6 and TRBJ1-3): DAGVTQSPTHLIKTRGQQVTLRCSPKSGHDTVSWYQQALGQGPQFIFQYYEEEERQRGNFPDRFSGHQFPNYSSELNVNALLLGDSALYLCASSLRGSGGNTIYFGEGSWLTVV.

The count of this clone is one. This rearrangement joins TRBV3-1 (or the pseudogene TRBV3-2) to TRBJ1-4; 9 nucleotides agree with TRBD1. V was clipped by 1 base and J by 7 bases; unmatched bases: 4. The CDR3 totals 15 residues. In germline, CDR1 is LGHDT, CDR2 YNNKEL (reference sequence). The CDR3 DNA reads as TGTGCCAGCAGCCAAGGGGGGACAGGGATTGAAAAACTGTTTTTT. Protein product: CASSQGGTGIEKLFF.

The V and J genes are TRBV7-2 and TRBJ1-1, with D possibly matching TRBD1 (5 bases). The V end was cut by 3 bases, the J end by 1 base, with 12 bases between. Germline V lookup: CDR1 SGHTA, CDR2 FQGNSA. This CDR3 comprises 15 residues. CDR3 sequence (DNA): TGTGCCAGCAGCTTCGGAGGGGCAGGGAACACTGAAGCTTTCTTT. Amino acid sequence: CASSFGGAGNTEAFF.

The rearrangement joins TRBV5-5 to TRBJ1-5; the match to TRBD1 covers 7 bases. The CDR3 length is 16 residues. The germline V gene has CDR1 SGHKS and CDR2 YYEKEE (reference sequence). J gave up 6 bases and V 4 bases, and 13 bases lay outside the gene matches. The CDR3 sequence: CASSPREGGLGQPQHF. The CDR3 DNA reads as TGTGCCAGCAGCCCGCGGGAAGGGGGCTTAGGTCAGCCCCAGCATTTT.

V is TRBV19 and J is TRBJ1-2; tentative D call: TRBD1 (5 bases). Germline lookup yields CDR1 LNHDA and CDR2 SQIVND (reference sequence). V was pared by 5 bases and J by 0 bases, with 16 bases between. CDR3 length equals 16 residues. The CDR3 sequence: CASSPGGTDSNYGYTF. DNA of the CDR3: TGTGCCAGTAGTCCGGGCGGGACGGACTCTAACTATGGCTACACCTTC.

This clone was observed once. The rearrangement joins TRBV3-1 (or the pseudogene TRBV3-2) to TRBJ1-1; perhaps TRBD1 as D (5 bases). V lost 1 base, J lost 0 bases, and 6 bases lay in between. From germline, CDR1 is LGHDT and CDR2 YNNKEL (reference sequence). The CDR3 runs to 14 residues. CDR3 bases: TGTGCCAGCAGCCAAGGACAGCTGAACACTGAAGCTTTCTTT. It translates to CASSQGQLNTEAFF.

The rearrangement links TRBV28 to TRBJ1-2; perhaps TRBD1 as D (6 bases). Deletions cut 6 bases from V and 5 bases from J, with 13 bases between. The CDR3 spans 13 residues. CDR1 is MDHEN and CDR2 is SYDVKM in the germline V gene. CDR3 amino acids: CASSPGGHYGYTF. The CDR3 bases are TGTGCCAGCAGCCCGGGGGGGCATTATGGCTACACCTTC.

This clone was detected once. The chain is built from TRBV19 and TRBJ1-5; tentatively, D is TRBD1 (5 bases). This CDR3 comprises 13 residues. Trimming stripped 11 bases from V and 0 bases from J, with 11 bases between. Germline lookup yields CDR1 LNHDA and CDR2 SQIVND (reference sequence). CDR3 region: CAGAGNSNQPQHF. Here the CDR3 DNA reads TGTGCCGGGGCGGGCAATAGCAATCAGCCCCAGCATTTT.

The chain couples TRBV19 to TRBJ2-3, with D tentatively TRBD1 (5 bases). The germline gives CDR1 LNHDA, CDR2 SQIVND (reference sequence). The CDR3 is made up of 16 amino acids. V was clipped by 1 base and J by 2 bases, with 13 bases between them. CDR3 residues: CASSIAATVLTDTQYF. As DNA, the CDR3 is TGTGCCAGTAGTATAGCCGCGACAGTGCTCACAGATACGCAGTATTTT.

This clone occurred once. This CDR3 reads CASRALSRDTQYF. The CDR3 bases are TGCGCCAGCAGGGCCCTTTCACGAGATACGCAGTATTTT. The chain couples TRBV4-1 to TRBJ2-3; no clear D gene. Per the germline V gene, CDR1 is MGHRA and CDR2 is YSYEKL. This CDR3 is built from 13 residues. Trimming stripped 6 bases from V and 5 bases from J, with 12 bases between.

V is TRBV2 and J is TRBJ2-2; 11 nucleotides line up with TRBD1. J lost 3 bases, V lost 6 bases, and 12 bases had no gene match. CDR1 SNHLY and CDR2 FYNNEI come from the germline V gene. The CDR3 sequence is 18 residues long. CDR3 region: CASRPGQGVSGDTGELFF. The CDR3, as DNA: TGTGCCAGCAGGCCGGGACAGGGGGTTAGCGGGGACACCGGGGAGCTGTTTTTT. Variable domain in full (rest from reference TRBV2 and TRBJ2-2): EPEVTQTPSHQVTQMGQEVILRCVPISNHLYFYWYRQILGQKVEFLVSFYNNEISEKSEIFDDQFSVERPDGSNFTLKIRSTKLEDSAMYFCASRPGQGVSGDTGELFFGEGSRLTVL.

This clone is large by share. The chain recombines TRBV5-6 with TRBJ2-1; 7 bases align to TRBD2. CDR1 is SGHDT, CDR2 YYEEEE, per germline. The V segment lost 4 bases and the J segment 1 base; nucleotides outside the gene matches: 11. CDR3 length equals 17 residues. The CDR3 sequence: CASSLVGGSKSYNEQFF. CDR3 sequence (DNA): TGTGCCAGCAGCCTGGTGGGGGGGAGCAAGTCCTACAATGAGCAGTTCTTC. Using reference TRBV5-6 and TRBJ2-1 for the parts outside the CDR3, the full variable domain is DAGVTQSPTHLIKTRGQQVTLRCSPKSGHDTVSWYQQALGQGPQFIFQYYEEEERQRGNFPDRFSGHQFPNYSSELNVNALLLGDSALYLCASSLVGGSKSYNEQFFGPGTRLTVL.

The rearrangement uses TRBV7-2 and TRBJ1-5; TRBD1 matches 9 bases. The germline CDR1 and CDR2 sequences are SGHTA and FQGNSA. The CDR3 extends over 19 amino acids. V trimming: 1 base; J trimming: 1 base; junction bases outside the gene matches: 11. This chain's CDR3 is CASSLVGTGGMGSNQPQHF. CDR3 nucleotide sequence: TGTGCCAGCAGCTTAGTGGGTACAGGGGGCATGGGGAGCAATCAGCCCCAGCATTTT.

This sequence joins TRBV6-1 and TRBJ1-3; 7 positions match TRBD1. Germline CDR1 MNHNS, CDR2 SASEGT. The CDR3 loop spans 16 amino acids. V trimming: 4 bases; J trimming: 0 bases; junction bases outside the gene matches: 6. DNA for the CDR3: TGTGCCAGCAGTGCCCAGGACAGGAGCTCTGGAAACACCATATATTTT. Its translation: CASSAQDRSSGNTIYF.

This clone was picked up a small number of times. The CDR3 sequence: CASSLLGQGRAHGELFF. The CDR3 DNA reads as TGTGCCAGCAGCCTACTAGGACAGGGGCGCGCTCACGGGGAGCTGTTTTTT. The chain has TRBV7-3 and TRBJ2-2, with TRBD1 identical over 9 bases. V shed 5 bases and J 7 bases; nucleotides not matched to a gene: 14. Per germline, CDR1 SGHTA and CDR2 FQGTGA. This CDR3 has 17 residues.

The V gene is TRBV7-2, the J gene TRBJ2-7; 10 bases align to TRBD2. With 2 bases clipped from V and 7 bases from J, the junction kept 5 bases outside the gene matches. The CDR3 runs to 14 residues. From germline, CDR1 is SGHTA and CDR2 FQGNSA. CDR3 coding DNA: TGTGCCAGCAGCTTAACTAGCGGGGTGGGTGAGCAGTACGTC. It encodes CASSLTSGVGEQYV.

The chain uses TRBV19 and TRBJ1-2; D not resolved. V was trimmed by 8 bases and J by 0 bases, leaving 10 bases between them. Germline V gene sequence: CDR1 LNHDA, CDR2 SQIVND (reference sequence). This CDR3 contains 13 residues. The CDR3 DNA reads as TGTGCCAGTTCCTTCTCAGCTAACTATGGCTACACCTTC. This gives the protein CASSFSANYGYTF.

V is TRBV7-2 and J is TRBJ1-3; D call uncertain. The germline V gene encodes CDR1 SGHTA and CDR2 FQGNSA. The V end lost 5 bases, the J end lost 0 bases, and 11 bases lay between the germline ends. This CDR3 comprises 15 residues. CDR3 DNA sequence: TGTGCCAGCAGCCTCGGACTGACCTCTGGAAACACCATATATTTT. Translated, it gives CASSLGLTSGNTIYF.

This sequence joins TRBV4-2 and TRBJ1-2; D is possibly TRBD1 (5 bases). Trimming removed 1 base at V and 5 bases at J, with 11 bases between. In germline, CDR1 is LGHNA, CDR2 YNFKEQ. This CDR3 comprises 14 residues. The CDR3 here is CASSQAKGDYGYTF. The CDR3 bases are TGTGCCAGCAGCCAAGCGAAAGGGGATTATGGCTACACCTTC.